Presented here are 10 T cell receptor beta chains from one specimen sequenced in a study of blood T cell repertoires in COVID-19. Produced via immunoSEQ multiplex PCR; TCRdb's table is partial and in-frame only. The table includes 200,000 to 300,000 clones, over 65% detected once. The sequenced sample was peripheral blood. The receptors derive from a woman older than 75 with acute or convalescent COVID-19.

The V call is TRBV20-1, the J call TRBJ1-1; D gene uncertain. CDR1 is DFQATT and CDR2 is SNEGSKA in the germline V gene (reference sequence). V dropped 3 bases and J dropped 0 bases, with 11 bases sitting between them. The CDR3 loop spans 14 amino acids. CDR3 amino acids: CSASGSRMNTEAFF. The DNA for the CDR3 is TGCAGTGCTAGTGGTAGCCGGATGAACACTGAAGCTTTCTTT.

V usage is TRBV5-6 and J usage is TRBJ1-2; maybe TRBD1 (6 bases). The V end was cut by 2 bases, the J end by 5 bases, with 13 bases between. CDR1 SGHDT and CDR2 YYEEEE come from the germline V gene. This CDR3 has 14 amino acids. In DNA, the CDR3 is TGTGCCAGCAGCTTCCAGGGGAACTCTTATGGCTACACCTTC. Its protein is CASSFQGNSYGYTF.

The rearrangement uses TRBV12-3 or TRBV12-4 and TRBJ2-7; D is possibly TRBD2 (7 bases). This CDR3 spans 13 amino acids. V lost 4 bases to trimming and J lost 7 bases, with 14 bases between them. The CDR3 DNA reads TGTGCCAGCAGTTGGGAGGGGGGCCGAGAGCAGTACTTC. It encodes CASSWEGGREQYF.

This rearrangement joins TRBV2 to TRBJ2-4, with TRBD2 identical over 14 bases. Germline CDR1 reads SNHLY; CDR2 reads FYNNEI. Unmatched junction bases numbered 12, after V lost 4 bases and J lost 1 base. This CDR3 is built from 20 residues. Here the CDR3 DNA reads TGTGCCAGCAGTGTTCCGTCGACTAGCGGGAGGGCCGGCGCCAAAAACATTCAGTACTTC. Its protein is CASSVPSTSGRAGAKNIQYF.

With regard to this clone: Other DNA sequences in the same sample also yield this CDR3. The chain carries TRBV29-1 and TRBJ1-1, with TRBD1 identical over 9 bases. There are 13 residues in the CDR3. CDR1 is SQVTM, CDR2 ANQGSEA, per germline. Losses at the gene ends were 7 bases for V and 0 bases for J; bases not matched to a gene: 3. CDR3 DNA sequence: TGCAGCGCTGGACAGGGGATGAACACTGAAGCTTTCTTT. It translates to CSAGQGMNTEAFF.

This chain uses TRBV11-2 with TRBJ1-5; a possible D gene is TRBD1 (5 bases). Germline V gene data show CDR1 as SGHAT and CDR2 as FQNNGV. This CDR3 has 13 residues. Trimming took 3 bases from V and 12 from J, leaving 15 bases between them. Here the CDR3 reads CASSFEAGGVQHF. CDR3 DNA sequence: TGTGCCAGCAGCTTTGAGGCTGGGGGGGTCCAGCATTTT. The full variable domain, completed using reference TRBV11-2 and TRBJ1-5, is EAGVAQSPRYKIIEKRQSVAFWCNPISGHATLYWYQQILGQGPKLLIQFQNNGVVDDSQLPKDRFSAERLKGVDSTLKIQPAKLEDSAVYLCASSFEAGGVQHFGDGTRLSIL.

The V call is TRBV6-2 or TRBV6-3, the J call TRBJ2-1; D gene ambiguous. This CDR3 has 15 amino acids. V lost 0 bases, J lost 1 base, and 7 bases lay in between. Germline assignment: CDR1 MNHEY and CDR2 SVGEGT. The DNA of the CDR3 is TGTGCCAGCAGTTACTCGGCACCATCCTACAATGAGCAGTTCTTC. The encoded protein is CASSYSAPSYNEQFF.

The chain has TRBV27 and TRBJ1-1, with 9 bases that match TRBD1. Germline-derived CDR1 and CDR2 are MNHEY and SMNVEV (reference sequence). The V and J ends lost 5 bases and 4 bases, in that order; junction bases with no gene match: 5. This CDR3 region has 14 residues. The CDR3 region is CASSRGQGGTEAFF. In DNA form, the CDR3 reads TGTGCCAGCAGTCGGGGACAGGGAGGCACTGAAGCTTTCTTT.

CDR3 nucleotides: TGTGCCACCAGTCGTCCCGGGACAGGGTACTATGGCTACACCTTC. This codes for CATSRPGTGYYGYTF. This rearrangement joins TRBV15 to TRBJ1-2; 9 bases map to TRBD1. V lost 6 bases, J lost 3 bases, and 8 bases stayed unmatched. The CDR3 is 15 amino acids. Germline CDR1 is LNHNV and CDR2 is YYDKDF (reference sequence). Looking up the rest from reference TRBV15 and TRBJ1-2 gives the full variable domain: DAMVIQNPRYQVTQFGKPVTLSCSQTLNHNVMYWYQQKSSQAPKLLFHYYDKDFNNEADTPDNFQSRRPNTSFCFLDIRSPGLGDTAMYLCATSRPGTGYYGYTFGSGTRLTVV.

Ten or more counts support this clone. Other DNA variants within this sample encode the same CDR3. V and J are TRBV19 and TRBJ2-7, with 8 bases fitting TRBD1. This CDR3 is built from 14 residues. Germline-derived CDR1 and CDR2 are LNHDA and SQIVND (reference sequence). The trim removed 1 base at V and 2 bases at J, leaving 1 base unmatched. In DNA form, the CDR3 reads TGTGCCAGTAGTATAGGGACAGGGCCCTACGAGCAGTACTTC. It codes for CASSIGTGPYEQYF.